The 19 T cell receptor beta chains presented below share a single source sample, sequenced in a study of shared clonotypes between healthy human individuals. The table came from immunoSEQ multiplex PCR; TCRdb's copy has only in-frame clones and leaves some out. The profile covers about 650,000 clones, with just under 97% appearing a single time and 0.1% to 0.11% taken by the ten largest. Terminally differentiated effector memory CD45RA+ cells were excluded from the naive CD8 cells, which were CD45RO-negative and positively selected for CCR7. Specimen: naive CD8+ T cells sorted from blood. The receptors come from a woman in her 30s in good health.

This sequence joins TRBV6-5 and TRBJ2-7; 9 bases line up with TRBD2. Germline V CDR1 and CDR2: MNHEY, SVGAGI. This CDR3 contains 14 residues. The V and J ends lost 10 bases and 4 bases, in that order; junction bases with no gene match: 11. The chain's CDR3 is CATSSWRGGYEQYF. CDR3 coding DNA: TGTGCCACCTCCTCCTGGCGGGGGGGGTACGAGCAGTACTTC.

This chain uses TRBV27 with TRBJ1-5; D ambiguous. Germline CDR1 and CDR2: MNHEY and SMNVEV (reference sequence). Deletions cut 5 bases from V and 7 bases from J, with 15 bases between. CDR3 length: 14 amino acids. This chain's CDR3 is CASSPAGAWQPQHF. DNA for the CDR3: TGTGCCAGCAGTCCGGCAGGCGCCTGGCAGCCCCAGCATTTT.

The chain recombines TRBV28 with TRBJ2-3; 8 bases map to TRBD2. This CDR3 region has 16 residues. V lost 3 bases to trimming and J lost 0 bases; unmatched junction nucleotides: 5. Germline CDR1 is MDHEN and CDR2 is SYDVKM. In DNA form, the CDR3 reads TGTGCCAGCAGTTTCTCCAAGCGGGAGAGCACAGATACGCAGTATTTT. This codes for CASSFSKRESTDTQYF.

This clone showed up just a few times. The chain joins TRBV10-2 to TRBJ2-1; maybe TRBD1 (7 bases). CDR1 is WSHSY and CDR2 is SAAADI in the germline V gene. This CDR3 is built from 15 residues. Trimming shortened V by 2 bases and J by 9 bases, and 17 bases separated the two germline ends. The CDR3 DNA reads as TGCGCCAGCAGTGAGAAGGACAGGATGGGGGGTGAGCAGTTCTTC. Protein product: CASSEKDRMGGEQFF.

This clone is a singleton in its sample. The chain employs TRBV11-2 and TRBJ1-5; tentatively, D is TRBD1 (6 bases). Trimming stripped 1 base from V and 4 bases from J, with 11 bases between. Looked up from germline, CDR1 is SGHAT and CDR2 is FQNNGV. This CDR3 is built from 15 residues. The CDR3 DNA reads TGTGCCAGCAGCTTAGGGTCAGGGGATAATCAGCCCCAGCATTTT. This sequence encodes CASSLGSGDNQPQHF. The full variable domain, its missing parts supplied by reference TRBV11-2 and TRBJ1-5, is EAGVAQSPRYKIIEKRQSVAFWCNPISGHATLYWYQQILGQGPKLLIQFQNNGVVDDSQLPKDRFSAERLKGVDSTLKIQPAKLEDSAVYLCASSLGSGDNQPQHFGDGTRLSIL.

This chain uses TRBV19 with TRBJ1-5, with D hard to call. Germline values: CDR1 LNHDA, CDR2 SQIVND (reference sequence). This CDR3 contains 16 residues. The V gene lost 1 base and the J gene lost 2 bases, with 12 bases spanning the gap. CDR3 nucleotide sequence: TGTGCCAGTAGTATAGTTGCAGATGAGGGCAATCAGCCCCAGCATTTT. Translation gives CASSIVADEGNQPQHF.

In DNA form, the CDR3 reads TGTGCCAGCAGCCAAGAGGTGGCGGCTGAGTATGGCTACACCTTC. It encodes CASSQEVAAEYGYTF. The rearrangement links TRBV4-2 to TRBJ1-2; D call uncertain. The length of the CDR3 is 15 residues. V was trimmed by 0 bases and J by 5 bases, leaving 13 bases between them. Germline loops: CDR1 LGHNA, CDR2 YNFKEQ.

This chain connects TRBV4-1 to TRBJ2-7; TRBD1 matches at 7 bases. J lost 0 bases, V lost 3 bases, and 5 bases had no gene match. Germline values: CDR1 MGHRA, CDR2 YSYEKL. The CDR3 is 15 amino acids. As DNA, the CDR3 is TGCGCCAGCAGCCAGGACAGGACCAGCTCCTACGAGCAGTACTTC. Its translation is CASSQDRTSSYEQYF.

The genes are TRBV27 and TRBJ2-3; D remains ambiguous. Germline-derived CDR1 and CDR2 are MNHEY and SMNVEV (reference sequence). The CDR3 is 17 amino acids. V lost 3 bases and J lost 0, with 16 bases in between. CDR3 in DNA: TGTGCCAGCAGTTTGGGGTTCCCTACAACAAGCACAGATACGCAGTATTTT. This codes for CASSLGFPTTSTDTQYF.

The rearrangement links TRBV9 to TRBJ2-3; possibly TRBD1 or TRBD2 for D (6 bases each). V was pared by 0 bases and J by 5 bases, with 13 bases between. There are 15 residues in the CDR3. Looked up from germline, CDR1 is SGDLS and CDR2 is YYNGEE. DNA of the CDR3: TGTGCCAGCAGCGTAGGGAGGGGGTTGGGAGATACGCAGTATTTT. It specifies CASSVGRGLGDTQYF.

The chain joins TRBV6-5 to TRBJ2-1, with D tentatively TRBD2 (5 bases). The V gene lost 0 bases and the J gene lost 7 bases, with 13 bases spanning the gap. This CDR3 is 15 amino acids long. Germline CDR1 MNHEY, CDR2 SVGAGI. The CDR3 nucleotides are TGTGCCAGCAGTTACTCGGGGAGTCCTGGGAATGAGCAGTTCTTC. Protein product: CASSYSGSPGNEQFF.

This chain's CDR3 is CASSSPQTRGTGELFF. CDR3 nucleotide sequence: TGTGCCAGCAGTTCCCCCCAGACTAGGGGGACCGGGGAGCTGTTTTTT. The gene calls are TRBV28 and TRBJ2-2; D may correspond to TRBD1 or TRBD2 (6 bases each). This CDR3 is built from 16 residues. Germline V lookup: CDR1 MDHEN, CDR2 SYDVKM. The V end was cut by 4 bases, the J end by 5 bases, with 17 bases between.

The chain employs TRBV19 and TRBJ1-5; D remains unclear. V shed 0 bases and J shed 3 bases, with 12 bases lying between them. The CDR3 sequence is 16 residues long. Germline V lookup: CDR1 LNHDA, CDR2 SQIVND (reference sequence). This CDR3 is CASSIEGNGLNQPQHF. The CDR3 DNA follows: TGTGCCAGTAGTATAGAGGGCAACGGGCTCAATCAGCCCCAGCATTTT.

The sample holds one count of this clone. The V and J genes are TRBV19 and TRBJ2-1; D remains ambiguous. V was shortened by 5 bases and J by 4 bases, with 15 bases between the two germline ends. The CDR3 runs 15 residues. From germline, CDR1 is LNHDA and CDR2 SQIVND (reference sequence). The CDR3 DNA follows: TGTGCCAGTAGTCCCCCAGCGTTTGGTTACAATGAGCAGTTCTTC. Residues: CASSPPAFGYNEQFF.

The V call is TRBV27, the J call TRBJ2-7, with D perhaps matching TRBD1 or TRBD2 (5 bases each). Germline loops: CDR1 MNHEY, CDR2 SMNVEV (reference sequence). The V end lost 3 bases, the J end lost 3 bases, and 18 bases lay between the germline ends. There are 16 residues in the CDR3. CDR3 in amino acids: CASSFSPGPTLYEQYF. The CDR3 DNA sequence: TGTGCCAGCAGTTTTTCCCCGGGACCCACGCTCTACGAGCAGTACTTC.

J is TRBJ1-1 and V is TRBV27; 9 nucleotides match TRBD1. Germline V CDR1 and CDR2: MNHEY, SMNVEV (reference sequence). After removal of 5 bases from V and 1 base from J, the junction contained 5 bases not matched to a gene. The CDR3 loop spans 15 amino acids. The CDR3 region has the DNA TGTGCCAGCAGTAAACAGGGGGCTGGGAACACTGAAGCTTTCTTT. Protein sequence: CASSKQGAGNTEAFF.

This sequence joins TRBV28 and TRBJ2-5; TRBD1 matches at 9 bases. V shed 3 bases and J 5 bases; nucleotides not matched to a gene: 4. Germline V gene lookup returns CDR1 MDHEN and CDR2 SYDVKM. This CDR3 region has 14 residues. In DNA, the CDR3 is TGTGCCAGCAGTTTCGGGACAGGGATCGAGACCCAGTACTTC. This codes for CASSFGTGIETQYF.

This chain uses TRBV21-1 with TRBJ1-5; TRBD1 is the table's D call, not checked against the DNA. TRBV21-1 represents a pseudogene. The CDR3 is 15 amino acids. Here the CDR3 reads CASCPWHLSNQPQHF. Here the CDR3 DNA reads TGTGCCAGCTGCCCCTGGCATCTTAGCAATCAGCCCCAGCATTTT.

The genes are TRBV19 and TRBJ1-4; D remains unclear. V lost 3 bases and J 8 bases, leaving 13 bases between the germline ends. Germline CDR1 LNHDA, CDR2 SQIVND (reference sequence). This CDR3 comprises 14 residues. CDR3 in DNA: TGTGCCAGTAGTATTGGAGAAGATCGCGAAAAACTGTTTTTT. Protein: CASSIGEDREKLFF.